The entry that follows covers one TCR beta chain sequence. Its antigen is undetermined. The data are from a study of T cells in localized non-small cell lung cancer. Study-level findings and limits: Within adjacent lung there appeared a median approximately 58 of the top 100 tumor clones. In the blood, greater T cell density corresponded to longer overall survival. Uninvolved adjacent lung had more T cell clonality than any other tissue, topping tumor. It remains possible that heterogeneity exists, since only one tumor region was sequenced.

Trimming cost V 5 bases and J 5 bases; bases outside gene matches: 8. The CDR3 has 14 residues. The germline CDR1 and CDR2 sequences are LGHNT and FRNRAP. TCRdb's table, derived via immunoSEQ multiplex PCR, lists solely in-frame clones and lacks some. The sample has around 83,000 clones; 80% to 90% are singletons. This receptor was obtained from a man between 40 and 70 years old with stage I squamous cell lung carcinoma. This material consisted of peripheral blood, taken before any cancer treatment. The J gene is TRBJ1-1, the V gene TRBV12-5, with 7 positions matching TRBD1. The CDR3, as DNA: TGTGCTAGTGGTACGACAGGGCAAGGTACTGAAGCTTTCTTT. Translated, it gives CASGTTGQGTEAFF.